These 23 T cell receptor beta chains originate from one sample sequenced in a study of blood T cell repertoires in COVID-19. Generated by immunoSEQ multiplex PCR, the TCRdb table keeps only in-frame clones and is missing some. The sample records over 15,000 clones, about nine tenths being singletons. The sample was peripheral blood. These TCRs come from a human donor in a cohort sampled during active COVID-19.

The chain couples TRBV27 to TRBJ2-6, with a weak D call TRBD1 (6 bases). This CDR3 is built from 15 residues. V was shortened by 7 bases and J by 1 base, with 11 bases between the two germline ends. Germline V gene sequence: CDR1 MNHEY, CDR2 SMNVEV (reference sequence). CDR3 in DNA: TGTGCCAGCACCCCAACAGGGTCTGGGGCCAACGTCCTGACTTTC. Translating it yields CASTPTGSGANVLTF.

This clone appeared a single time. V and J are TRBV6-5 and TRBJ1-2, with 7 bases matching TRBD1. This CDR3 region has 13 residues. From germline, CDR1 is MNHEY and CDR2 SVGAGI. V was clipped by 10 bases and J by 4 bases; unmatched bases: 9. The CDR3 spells CATNRQGTYGYTF. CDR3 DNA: TGTGCCACAAACCGACAGGGCACCTATGGCTACACCTTC.

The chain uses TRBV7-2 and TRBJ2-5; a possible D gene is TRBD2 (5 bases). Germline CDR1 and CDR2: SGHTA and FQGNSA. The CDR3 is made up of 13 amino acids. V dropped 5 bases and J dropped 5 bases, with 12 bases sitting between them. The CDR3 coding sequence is TGTGCCAGCAGCCGCGGGCTGGGGGAGACCCAGTACTTC. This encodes CASSRGLGETQYF.

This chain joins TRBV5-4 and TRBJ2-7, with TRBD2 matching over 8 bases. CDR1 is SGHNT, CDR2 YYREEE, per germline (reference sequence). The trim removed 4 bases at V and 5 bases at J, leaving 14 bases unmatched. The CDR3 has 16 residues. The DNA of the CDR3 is TGTGCCAGCAGCCCTAGGGGAACTAGCGGCTTGGACGAGCAGTACTTC. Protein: CASSPRGTSGLDEQYF.

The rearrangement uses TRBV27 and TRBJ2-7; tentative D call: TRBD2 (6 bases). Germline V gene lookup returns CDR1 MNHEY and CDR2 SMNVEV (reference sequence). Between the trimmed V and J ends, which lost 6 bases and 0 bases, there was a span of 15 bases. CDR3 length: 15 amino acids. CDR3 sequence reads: CASSPRGTPSYEQYF. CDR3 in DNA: TGTGCCAGCAGCCCCCGGGGGACCCCCTCCTACGAGCAGTACTTC.

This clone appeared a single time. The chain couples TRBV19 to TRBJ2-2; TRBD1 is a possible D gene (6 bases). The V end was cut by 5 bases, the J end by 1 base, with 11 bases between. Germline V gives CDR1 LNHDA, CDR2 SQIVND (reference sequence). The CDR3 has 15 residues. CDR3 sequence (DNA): TGTGCCAGTAGTTATTGGACAGTGAACACCGGGGAGCTGTTTTTT. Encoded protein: CASSYWTVNTGELFF.

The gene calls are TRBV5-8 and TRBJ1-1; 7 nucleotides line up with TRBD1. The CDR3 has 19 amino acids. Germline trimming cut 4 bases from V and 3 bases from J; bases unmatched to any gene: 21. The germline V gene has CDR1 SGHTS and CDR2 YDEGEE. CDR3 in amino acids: CASSRPGQIWLRPYTEAFF. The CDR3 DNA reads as TGTGCCAGCAGCAGACCGGGACAGATCTGGTTACGCCCTTACACTGAAGCTTTCTTT.

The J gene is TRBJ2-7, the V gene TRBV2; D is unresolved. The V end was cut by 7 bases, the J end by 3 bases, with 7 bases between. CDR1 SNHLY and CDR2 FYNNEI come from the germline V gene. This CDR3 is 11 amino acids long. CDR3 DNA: TGTGCCAGCACGTCCGGCTACGAGCAGTACTTC. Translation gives CASTSGYEQYF.

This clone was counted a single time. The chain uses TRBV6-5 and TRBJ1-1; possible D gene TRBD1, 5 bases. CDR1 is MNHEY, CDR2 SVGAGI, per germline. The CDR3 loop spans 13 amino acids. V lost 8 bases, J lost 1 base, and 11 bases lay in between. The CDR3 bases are TGTGCCAGCCGGGCAGGGTCGAACACTGAAGCTTTCTTT. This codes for CASRAGSNTEAFF.

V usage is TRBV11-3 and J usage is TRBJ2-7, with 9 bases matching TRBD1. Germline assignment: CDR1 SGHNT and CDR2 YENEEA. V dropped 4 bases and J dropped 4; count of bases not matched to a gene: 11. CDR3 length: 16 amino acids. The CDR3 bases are TGTGCCAGCAGCTCCCCAGGGGGGACAGGGTCTTACGAGCAGTACTTC. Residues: CASSSPGGTGSYEQYF.

The CDR3 spells CASSLAGEGTEAFF. The CDR3, as DNA: TGCGCCAGCAGCTTGGCGGGGGAGGGCACTGAAGCTTTCTTT. The rearrangement uses TRBV5-1 and TRBJ1-1; D is possibly TRBD1 (5 bases). V was clipped by 0 bases and J by 4 bases, with 10 bases between them. CDR3 size: 14 residues. The germline CDR1 and CDR2 sequences are SGHRS and YFSETQ.

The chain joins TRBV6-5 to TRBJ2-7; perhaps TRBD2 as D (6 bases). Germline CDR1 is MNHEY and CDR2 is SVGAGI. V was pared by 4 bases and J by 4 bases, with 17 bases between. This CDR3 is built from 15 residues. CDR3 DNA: TGTGCCAGCAGTTTCCAGGGACGGGGGTTGTACGAGCAGTACTTC. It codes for CASSFQGRGLYEQYF.

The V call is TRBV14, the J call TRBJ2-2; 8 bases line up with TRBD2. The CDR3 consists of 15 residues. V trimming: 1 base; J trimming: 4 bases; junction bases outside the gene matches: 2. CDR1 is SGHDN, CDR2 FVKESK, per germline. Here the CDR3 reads CASSQGGTSTGELFF. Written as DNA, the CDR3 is TGTGCCAGCAGCCAAGGCGGGACTAGCACCGGGGAGCTGTTTTTT.

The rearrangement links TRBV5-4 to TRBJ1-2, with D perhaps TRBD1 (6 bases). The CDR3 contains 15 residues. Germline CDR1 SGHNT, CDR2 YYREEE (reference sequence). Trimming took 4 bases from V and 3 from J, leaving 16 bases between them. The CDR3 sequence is CASSGSQGLYYGYTF. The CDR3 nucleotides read TGTGCCAGCAGCGGGTCTCAGGGGTTGTACTATGGCTACACCTTC.

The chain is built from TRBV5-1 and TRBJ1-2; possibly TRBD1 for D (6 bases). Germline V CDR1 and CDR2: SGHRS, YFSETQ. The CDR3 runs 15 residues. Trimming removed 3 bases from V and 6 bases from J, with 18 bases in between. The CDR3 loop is CASSSGVGGQDGYTF. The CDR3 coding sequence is TGCGCCAGCAGCTCCGGCGTGGGGGGGCAGGATGGCTACACCTTC.

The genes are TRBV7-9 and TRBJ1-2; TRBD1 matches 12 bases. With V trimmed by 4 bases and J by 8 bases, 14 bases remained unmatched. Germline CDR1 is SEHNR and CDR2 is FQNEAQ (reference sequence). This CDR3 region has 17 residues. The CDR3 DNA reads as TGTGCCAGCAGCTCGGGCGGGACAGGGGGCGCCGTACAGGGCTACACCTTC. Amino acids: CASSSGGTGGAVQGYTF.

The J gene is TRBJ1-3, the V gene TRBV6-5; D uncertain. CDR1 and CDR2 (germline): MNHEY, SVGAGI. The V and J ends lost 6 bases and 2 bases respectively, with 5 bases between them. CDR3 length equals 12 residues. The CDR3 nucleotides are TGTGCCAGCAGGACTACTGGAAACACCATATATTTT. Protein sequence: CASRTTGNTIYF.

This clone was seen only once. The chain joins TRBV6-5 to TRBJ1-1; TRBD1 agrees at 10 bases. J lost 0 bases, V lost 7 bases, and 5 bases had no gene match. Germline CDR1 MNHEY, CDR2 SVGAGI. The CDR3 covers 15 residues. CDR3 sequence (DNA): TGTGCCAGCACCGGACAGGGGGTTCTGAACACTGAAGCTTTCTTT. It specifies CASTGQGVLNTEAFF.

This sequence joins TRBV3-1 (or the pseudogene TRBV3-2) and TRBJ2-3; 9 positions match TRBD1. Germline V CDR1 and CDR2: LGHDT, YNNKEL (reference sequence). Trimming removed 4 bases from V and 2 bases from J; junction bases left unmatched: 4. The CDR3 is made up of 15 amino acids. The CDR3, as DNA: TGTGCCAGCAGCCGCCGGGACAGGGCCACAGATACGCAGTATTTT. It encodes CASSRRDRATDTQYF.

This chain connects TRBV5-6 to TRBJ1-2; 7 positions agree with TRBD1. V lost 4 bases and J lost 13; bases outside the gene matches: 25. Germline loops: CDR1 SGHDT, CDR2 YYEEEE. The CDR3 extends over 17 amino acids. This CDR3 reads CASSDELDLQGLNTRTF. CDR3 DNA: TGTGCCAGCAGCGACGAATTAGATTTACAGGGGCTCAATACTCGCACCTTC.

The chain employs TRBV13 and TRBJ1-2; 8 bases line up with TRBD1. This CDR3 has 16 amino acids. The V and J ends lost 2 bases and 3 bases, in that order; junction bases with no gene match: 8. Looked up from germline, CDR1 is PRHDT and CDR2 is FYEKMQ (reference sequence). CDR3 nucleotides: TGTGCCAGCAGCTTATCACCGGCAGGGGGCGACTATGGCTACACCTTC. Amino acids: CASSLSPAGGDYGYTF.

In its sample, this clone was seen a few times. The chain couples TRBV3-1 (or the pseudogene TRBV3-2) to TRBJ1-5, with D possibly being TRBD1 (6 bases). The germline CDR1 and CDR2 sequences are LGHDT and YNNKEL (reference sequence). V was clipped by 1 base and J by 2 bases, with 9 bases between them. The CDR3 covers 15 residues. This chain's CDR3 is CASSQAGAGNQPQHF. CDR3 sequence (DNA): TGTGCCAGCAGCCAAGCAGGGGCGGGCAATCAGCCCCAGCATTTT.

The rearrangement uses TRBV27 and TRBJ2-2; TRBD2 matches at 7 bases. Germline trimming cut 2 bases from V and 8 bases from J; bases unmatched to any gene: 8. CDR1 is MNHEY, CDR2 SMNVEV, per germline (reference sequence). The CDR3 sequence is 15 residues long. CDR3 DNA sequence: TGTGCCAGCAGTTTAAGGGGACTAAGTTCGGGGGAGCTGTTTTTT. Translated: CASSLRGLSSGELFF.